Below, 19 T cell receptor beta chains from the same sample are listed, as sequenced in a study of a mutant IDH1 vaccine in newly diagnosed glioma. Indicated time point: week 11, during vaccination. Every vaccination contained 300 ug of the mutant IDH1 20-mer peptide and was paired with topical imiquimod. These TCRs' antigens remain unknown. Sequencing used immunoSEQ multiplex PCR; TCRdb keeps in-frame clones, though not all of them. The sample carries about 40,000 clones, 84% recorded once. The sample here was PBMCs, taken from a glioma patient whose treatment included an IDH1 peptide vaccine. The receptors come from a man aged 35-49 years with glioma.

A word on this clone: The junction departs from the called germline gene at one end, perhaps through a read error. J is TRBJ1-1 and V is TRBV5-8; perhaps TRBD1 as D (5 bases). This CDR3 contains 11 residues. Germline loops: CDR1 SGHTS, CDR2 YDEGEE. CDR3 sequence reads: CASIEGVPHRF. In DNA form, the CDR3 reads TGTGCCAGCATCGAAGGGGTCCCCCACCGATTT.

This clone was seen a single time. The V and J genes are TRBV19 and TRBJ2-2; 7 bases match TRBD2. After removal of 3 bases from V and 2 bases from J, the junction contained 3 bases not matched to a gene. Germline values: CDR1 LNHDA, CDR2 SQIVND (reference sequence). CDR3 length: 15 amino acids. The CDR3, as DNA: TGTGCCAGTAGTATGAGCGGGGTAAACACCGGGGAGCTGTTTTTT. This translates into CASSMSGVNTGELFF.

The gene calls are TRBV9 and TRBJ2-3; no reliable D call. The CDR3 extends over 15 amino acids. The germline CDR1 and CDR2 sequences are SGDLS and YYNGEE. V lost 0 bases to trimming and J lost 2 bases, with 10 bases between them. CDR3 coding DNA: TGTGCCAGCAGCGTAGACCCTGGCAACACAGATACGCAGTATTTT. It is translated as CASSVDPGNTDTQYF.

The table lists this clone with a few counts. The J gene is TRBJ2-2, the V gene TRBV6-1; weak D call: TRBD2 (5 bases). The CDR3 length is 13 residues. V lost 6 bases and J lost 4, with 9 bases in between. The germline V gene encodes CDR1 MNHNS and CDR2 SASEGT. CDR3 in amino acids: CASSRLSTGELFF. The CDR3 DNA reads TGTGCCAGCAGCCGACTATCCACCGGGGAGCTGTTTTTT.

V gene TRBV7-8 combines with J gene TRBJ1-3; D gene unclear. CDR1 and CDR2 from the germline V gene are SGHVS and FQNEAQ. V lost 5 bases and J lost 4, with 6 bases in between. This CDR3 has 12 amino acids. CDR3 region: CASSNTGNTIYF. The CDR3 nucleotides read TGTGCCAGCAGCAACACCGGAAACACCATATATTTT.

The chain has TRBV7-3 and TRBJ2-1, with D possibly being TRBD2 (6 bases). Trimming cost V 2 bases and J 5 bases, with 10 bases left between them. Per the germline V gene, CDR1 is SGHTA and CDR2 is FQGTGA. This CDR3 is built from 14 residues. CDR3 in DNA: TGTGCCAGCAGCTTAGAGCGGGCGAACAATGAGCAGTTCTTC. Translated, it gives CASSLERANNEQFF.

The chain employs TRBV27 and TRBJ1-2, with 9 bases lining up with TRBD1. This CDR3 is built from 14 residues. The germline gives CDR1 MNHEY, CDR2 SMNVEV (reference sequence). Trimming at V came to 2 bases and at J to 5 bases, leaving 3 bases not matched to a gene. In DNA form, the CDR3 reads TGTGCCAGCAGTTTACGACAGGGGGGGTATGGCTACACCTTC. Protein: CASSLRQGGYGYTF.

The chain recombines TRBV18 with TRBJ1-2; 7 nucleotides agree with TRBD1. The V segment lost 3 bases and the J segment 4 bases; nucleotides outside the gene matches: 8. This CDR3 has 15 residues. CDR1 is KGHSH, CDR2 LQKENI, per germline. CDR3 in amino acids: CASSPDTGEVYGYTF. CDR3 nucleotides: TGTGCCAGCTCACCCGACACAGGGGAGGTCTATGGCTACACCTTC. Variable domain in full (rest from reference TRBV18 and TRBJ1-2): NAGVMQNPRHLVRRRGQEARLRCSPMKGHSHVYWYRQLPEEGLKFMVYLQKENIIDESGMPKERFSAEFPKEGPSILRIQQVVRGDSAAYFCASSPDTGEVYGYTFGSGTRLTVV.

This chain links TRBV5-1 with TRBJ2-1; 9 bases are a match to TRBD2. CDR3 size: 15 residues. With 4 bases clipped from V and 6 bases from J, the junction kept 8 bases outside the gene matches. Per the germline V gene, CDR1 is SGHRS and CDR2 is YFSETQ. CDR3 residues: CASSGIAGVSNEQFF. As DNA, the CDR3 is TGCGCCAGCAGCGGAATAGCGGGAGTTAGCAATGAGCAGTTCTTC. The variable domain in full, completed from reference TRBV5-1 and TRBJ2-1, reads KAGVTQTPRYLIKTRGQQVTLSCSPISGHRSVSWYQQTPGQGLQFLFEYFSETQRNKGNFPGRFSGRQFSNSRSEMNVSTLELGDSALYLCASSGIAGVSNEQFFGPGTRLTVL.

The chain employs TRBV5-6 and TRBJ1-2, with D possibly matching TRBD1 (6 bases). The germline CDR1 and CDR2 sequences are SGHDT and YYEEEE. V shed 2 bases and J shed 12 bases, with 26 bases lying between them. The CDR3 loop spans 16 amino acids. The CDR3 spells CASSFAIGEVPGGDTF. The CDR3 DNA reads TGTGCCAGCAGCTTCGCGATCGGAGAGGTTCCGGGGGGCGACACCTTC.

The J gene is TRBJ2-1, the V gene TRBV29-1, with 10 bases aligning to TRBD2. With V trimmed by 7 bases and J by 1 base, 13 bases remained unmatched. CDR3 length equals 17 residues. Germline CDR1 and CDR2: SQVTM and ANQGSEA. CDR3 sequence: CSATWFSGRHSYNEQFF. CDR3 DNA: TGCAGCGCGACGTGGTTTAGCGGGAGGCATTCCTACAATGAGCAGTTCTTC.

This chain connects TRBV5-6 to TRBJ2-5; D is possibly TRBD1 (7 bases). The germline gives CDR1 SGHDT, CDR2 YYEEEE. The CDR3 length is 15 residues. V was pared by 4 bases and J by 3 bases, with 16 bases between. CDR3 region: CASSPPFRGEETQYF. In DNA, the CDR3 is TGTGCCAGCAGCCCTCCATTCAGGGGGGAAGAGACCCAGTACTTC.

This chain uses TRBV5-1 with TRBJ1-5, with D perhaps TRBD1 (6 bases). There are 15 residues in the CDR3. Trimming stripped 4 bases from V and 1 base from J, with 12 bases between. CDR1 is SGHRS and CDR2 is YFSETQ in the germline V gene. The CDR3: CASSPAGASNQPQHF. The CDR3, as DNA: TGCGCCAGCAGCCCCGCGGGGGCCAGCAATCAGCCCCAGCATTTT. The full variable domain, completed using reference TRBV5-1 and TRBJ1-5, is KAGVTQTPRYLIKTRGQQVTLSCSPISGHRSVSWYQQTPGQGLQFLFEYFSETQRNKGNFPGRFSGRQFSNSRSEMNVSTLELGDSALYLCASSPAGASNQPQHFGDGTRLSIL.

This chain links TRBV5-6 with TRBJ2-6, with TRBD2 as a possible D gene (7 bases). The CDR3 length is 16 residues. Germline CDR1 SGHDT, CDR2 YYEEEE. The V end was cut by 2 bases, the J end by 2 bases, with 11 bases between. CDR3 nucleotides: TGTGCCAGCAGCTTTCAGGGGAGGGCTGGGGCCAACGTCCTGACTTTC. Its protein is CASSFQGRAGANVLTF.

The V call is TRBV4-1, the J call TRBJ1-2; a weak D match, TRBD1 (6 bases). V was cut by 2 bases and J by 4 bases, with 17 bases left in between. The CDR3 runs to 16 residues. CDR1 MGHRA and CDR2 YSYEKL come from the germline V gene. CDR3 nucleotides: TGCGCCAGCAGCCAATCCCCGGGGCAGGGGAGCTATGGCTACACCTTC. Amino acids: CASSQSPGQGSYGYTF.

The chain uses TRBV10-3 and TRBJ1-2; the match to TRBD1 covers 10 bases. Germline assignment: CDR1 ENHRY and CDR2 SYGVKD. The CDR3 has 13 residues. V shed 6 bases and J 8 bases; nucleotides not matched to a gene: 6. In DNA form, the CDR3 reads TGTGCCATCAGGGGGACAGGGGAGGGCGGCTACACCTTC. Translation gives CAIRGTGEGGYTF.

The chain carries TRBV5-1 and TRBJ2-7; D is unresolved. The V end was cut by 0 bases, the J end by 0 bases, with 4 bases between. The CDR3 is 13 residues long. The germline V gene encodes CDR1 SGHRS and CDR2 YFSETQ. The CDR3 DNA reads TGCGCCAGCAGCTTGGCCGGCTCCTACGAGCAGTACTTC. This codes for CASSLAGSYEQYF.

As DNA, the CDR3 is TGTGCCAGCAGGAGGGACAGTCGGGACACCATATATTTT. This sequence encodes CASRRDSRDTIYF. The J gene is TRBJ1-3, the V gene TRBV27; 7 nucleotides agree with TRBD1. J lost 8 bases, V lost 6 bases, and 7 bases had no gene match. CDR1 and CDR2 (germline): MNHEY, SMNVEV (reference sequence). The CDR3 runs to 13 residues.

The V call is TRBV18, the J call TRBJ1-3; TRBD1 agrees at 7 bases. There are 16 residues in the CDR3. CDR1 and CDR2 from the germline V gene are KGHSH and LQKENI. V shed 3 bases, J shed 2 bases, and the junction held 7 bases outside the gene matches. In nucleotides, the CDR3 is TGTGCCAGCTCACCCTTTCCAACAGGGGCTGGAAACACCATATATTTT. This encodes CASSPFPTGAGNTIYF.